The 6 T cell receptor beta chains given below trace back to one sample, sequenced in a study of OX40 agonist ivuxolimab in advanced cancers. Clones were read by immunoSEQ multiplex PCR, and TCRdb kept only the in-frame ones, dropping some. The sample consists of about 93,000 clones, approximately 94% of them appearing once. The material was CD4+ or CD8+ T cells sorted from blood, obtained in a trial of the OX40 agonist ivuxolimab. Receptor source: an adult with an advanced solid tumor such as melanoma, head and neck, liver or kidney cancer.

The gene calls are TRBV29-1 and TRBJ2-5; D is unclear. The germline CDR1 and CDR2 sequences are SQVTM and ANQGSEA. This CDR3 region has 12 residues. Trimming took off 4 bases at V and 5 bases at J, with 11 bases between the two ends. In DNA, the CDR3 is TGCAGCGTTGGGGGAACAATCGAGACCCAGTACTTC. Its translation: CSVGGTIETQYF.

The J gene is TRBJ1-1, the V gene TRBV11-2; possible D gene TRBD1, 5 bases. V lost 3 bases and J 6 bases, leaving 17 bases between the germline ends. CDR3 size: 15 residues. Looked up from germline, CDR1 is SGHAT and CDR2 is FQNNGV. CDR3 sequence: CASSFIFGGSAEAFF. DNA for the CDR3: TGTGCCAGCAGCTTTATATTTGGGGGGTCGGCTGAAGCTTTCTTT. The complete variable domain, with remaining parts taken from reference TRBV11-2 and TRBJ1-1, reads EAGVAQSPRYKIIEKRQSVAFWCNPISGHATLYWYQQILGQGPKLLIQFQNNGVVDDSQLPKDRFSAERLKGVDSTLKIQPAKLEDSAVYLCASSFIFGGSAEAFFGQGTRLTVV.

This chain uses TRBV4-2 with TRBJ1-2; possible D gene TRBD1, 5 bases. CDR1 and CDR2 from the germline V gene are LGHNA and YNFKEQ. The CDR3 contains 12 residues. The germline V and J ends were trimmed by 5 bases and 6 bases, with 10 bases remaining between them. The CDR3 DNA follows: TGTGCCAGCAGCTTGGTGGGGGATGGCTACACCTTC. As protein: CASSLVGDGYTF.

V is TRBV7-6 and J is TRBJ2-7, with D perhaps matching TRBD1 or TRBD2 (6 bases each). Trimming cost V 8 bases and J 3 bases, with 20 bases left between them. Germline assignment: CDR1 SGHVS and CDR2 FNYEAQ. The CDR3 consists of 15 residues. The CDR3 is CASSTLGGRFYEQYF. DNA of the CDR3: TGTGCCAGCTCTACACTAGGGGGGCGCTTCTACGAGCAGTACTTC. The entire variable domain, with the rest obtained from reference TRBV7-6 and TRBJ2-7, is as follows: GAGVSQSPRYKVTKRGQDVALRCDPISGHVSLYWYRQALGQGPEFLTYFNYEAQQDKSGLPNDRFSAERPEGSISTLTIQRTEQRDSAMYRCASSTLGGRFYEQYFGPGTRLTVT.

This rearrangement joins TRBV27 to TRBJ2-1; 10 nucleotides agree with TRBD1. Per the germline V gene, CDR1 is MNHEY and CDR2 is SMNVEV (reference sequence). This CDR3 has 16 residues. With 7 bases clipped from V and 4 bases from J, the junction kept 10 bases outside the gene matches. The CDR3 here is CASTLSRTGGYNEQFF. The CDR3 DNA follows: TGTGCCAGCACACTGAGTAGGACAGGGGGGTACAATGAGCAGTTCTTC.

The chain employs TRBV5-6 and TRBJ1-5, with a weak D call TRBD1 (6 bases). V gave up 2 bases and J gave up 0 bases, with 9 bases separating them. This CDR3 has 15 residues. CDR1 and CDR2 (germline): SGHDT, YYEEEE. The CDR3 DNA sequence: TGTGCCAGCAGCTTAGGACAGAATAGCAATCAGCCCCAGCATTTT. Translated: CASSLGQNSNQPQHF.